In its sample, the clone carrying this TCR beta chain was seen many times. Its specificity is not known. One entry per CDR3 protein results from TCRdb running MiXCR on the reads. The sample yields around 280,000 distinct CDR3 sequences, approximately 13% seen once. This entry comes from a study of T cell repertoires in cytomegalovirus infection. Overall study findings and caveats: Cumulated frequencies of public TCR beta families served to identify carriers of CMV plus the relevant HLA.

V shed 7 bases and J shed 8 bases, with 14 bases lying between them. Germline-derived CDR1 and CDR2 are SQVTM and ANQGSEA. This CDR3 comprises 11 residues. The J gene is TRBJ1-1, the V gene TRBV29-1, with a tentative D call TRBD1 (6 bases). Material for sequencing was PBMCs. The sequence came from a human donor in good health (CMV status not recorded). Some clones in this sample may be carry-over from other donors' samples. CDR3 sequence (DNA): TGCAGCGCCGGAATGGGGACAGAAGCTTTCTTT. Its protein product is CSAGMGTEAFF.